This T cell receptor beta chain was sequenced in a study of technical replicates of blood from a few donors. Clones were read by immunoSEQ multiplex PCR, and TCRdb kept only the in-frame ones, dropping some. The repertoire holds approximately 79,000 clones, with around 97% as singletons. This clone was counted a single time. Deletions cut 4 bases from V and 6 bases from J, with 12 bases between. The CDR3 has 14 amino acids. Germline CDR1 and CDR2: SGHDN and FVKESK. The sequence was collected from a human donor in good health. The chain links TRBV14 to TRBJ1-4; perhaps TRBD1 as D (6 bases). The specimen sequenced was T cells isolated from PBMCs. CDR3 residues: CASSPTNRDEKLFF. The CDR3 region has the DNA TGTGCCAGCAGCCCTACCAACAGGGATGAAAAACTGTTTTTT.